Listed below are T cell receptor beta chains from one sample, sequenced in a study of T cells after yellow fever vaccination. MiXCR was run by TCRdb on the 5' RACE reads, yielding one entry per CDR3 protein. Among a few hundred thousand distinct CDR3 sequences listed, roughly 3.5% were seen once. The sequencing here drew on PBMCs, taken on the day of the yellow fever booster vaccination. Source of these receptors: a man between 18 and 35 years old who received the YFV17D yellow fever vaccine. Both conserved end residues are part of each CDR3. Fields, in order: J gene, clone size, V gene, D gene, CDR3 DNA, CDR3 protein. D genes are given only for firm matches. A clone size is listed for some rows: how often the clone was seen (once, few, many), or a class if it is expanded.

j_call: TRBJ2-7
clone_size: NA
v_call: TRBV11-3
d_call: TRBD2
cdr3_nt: TGTGCCAGCAGCTACACTAGCGGGGGCTACTACGAGCAGTACTTC
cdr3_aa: CASSYTSGGYYEQYF

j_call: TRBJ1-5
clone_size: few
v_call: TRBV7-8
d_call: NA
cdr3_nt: TGTGCCAGCAGCCCACAGGGTAGTGGCGTAACTCAGCCCCAGCATTTT
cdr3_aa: CASSPQGSGVTQPQHF

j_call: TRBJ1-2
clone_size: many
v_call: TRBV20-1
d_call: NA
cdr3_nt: TGCAGTGCTGTTGACAGATGGGATGGCTACACCTTC
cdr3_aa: CSAVDRWDGYTF

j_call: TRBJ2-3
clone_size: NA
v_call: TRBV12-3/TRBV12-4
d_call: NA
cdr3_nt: TGTGCCAGCAGTTTCCGTCCCCCAGGCACAGATACGCAGTATTTT
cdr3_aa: CASSFRPPGTDTQYF

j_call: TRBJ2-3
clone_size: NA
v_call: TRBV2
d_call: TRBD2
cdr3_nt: TGTGCCAGCAGCGGGAGACTAGCGGATACGCAGTATTTT
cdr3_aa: CASSGRLADTQYF

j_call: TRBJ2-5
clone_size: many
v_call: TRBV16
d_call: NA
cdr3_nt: TGTGCCAGCAGCCAATCGAAGACCCAGTACTTC
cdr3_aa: CASSQSKTQYF

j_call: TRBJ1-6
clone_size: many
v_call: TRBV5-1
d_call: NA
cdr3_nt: TGCGCCAGCAGCTTGGACCGGGCCCATAATTCACCCCTCCACTTT
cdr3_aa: CASSLDRAHNSPLHF

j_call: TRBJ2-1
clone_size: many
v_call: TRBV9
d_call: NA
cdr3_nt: TGTGCCAGTAACTCTGGTAATGAGCAGTTCTTC
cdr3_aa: CASNSGNEQFF

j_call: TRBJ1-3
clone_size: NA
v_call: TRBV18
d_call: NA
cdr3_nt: TGTGCCAGCTCACCGAACAGGGTTGGTGGAAACACCATATATTTT
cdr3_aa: CASSPNRVGGNTIYF

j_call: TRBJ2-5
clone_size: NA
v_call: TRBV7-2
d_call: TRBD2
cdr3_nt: TGTGCCAGCAGCTGGGCCGGGACTAGCGGGGGTATCCAAGAGACCCAGTACTTC
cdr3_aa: CASSWAGTSGGIQETQYF

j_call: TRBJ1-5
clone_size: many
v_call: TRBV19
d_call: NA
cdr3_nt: TGTGCCAGTAAAGACCTTACCGGGGAGCCCCAGCATTTT
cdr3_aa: CASKDLTGEPQHF

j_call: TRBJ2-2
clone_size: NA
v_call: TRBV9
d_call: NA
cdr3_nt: TGTGCCAGCAGCGTTGGGGGATCCACCGGGGAGCTGTTTTTT
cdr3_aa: CASSVGGSTGELFF

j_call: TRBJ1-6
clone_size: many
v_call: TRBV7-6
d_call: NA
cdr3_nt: TGTGCCAGCAGCTTAACTGGGAGCTCCTATAATTCACCCCTCCACTTT
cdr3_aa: CASSLTGSSYNSPLHF

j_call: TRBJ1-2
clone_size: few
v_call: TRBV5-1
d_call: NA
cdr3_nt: TGCGCCAGCAGCTTGAAGGCGTCTAACTATGGCTACACCTTC
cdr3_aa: CASSLKASNYGYTF

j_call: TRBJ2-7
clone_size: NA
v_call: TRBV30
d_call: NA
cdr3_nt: TGTGCCTGGTTGGGGACGCCTACCTACGAGCAGTACTTC
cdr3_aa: CAWLGTPTYEQYF

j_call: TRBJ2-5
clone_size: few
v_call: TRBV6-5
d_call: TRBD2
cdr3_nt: TGTGCCAGCAGTTACGGGGCGGGGGGGCCAATGGAGACCCAGTACTTC
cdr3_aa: CASSYGAGGPMETQYF

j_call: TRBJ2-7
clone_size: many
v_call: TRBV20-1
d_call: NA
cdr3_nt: TGCAGTGCTACAGGAAACTACGAGCAGTACTTC
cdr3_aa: CSATGNYEQYF

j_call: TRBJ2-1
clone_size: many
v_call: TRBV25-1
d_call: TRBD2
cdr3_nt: TGTGCCAGCAGTGAACGGACTAGCGGGGCTCACAATGAGCAGTTCTTC
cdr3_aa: CASSERTSGAHNEQFF

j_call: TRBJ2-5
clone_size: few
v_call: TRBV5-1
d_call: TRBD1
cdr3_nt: TGCGCCAGCAGCTTGAGGGGACAGGGGGACGAGACCCAGTACTTC
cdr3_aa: CASSLRGQGDETQYF

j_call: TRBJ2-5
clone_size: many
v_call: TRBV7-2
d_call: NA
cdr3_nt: TGTGCCAGCAGCAGAGGACTCCGCCAGGAGACCCAGTACTTC
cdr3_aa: CASSRGLRQETQYF

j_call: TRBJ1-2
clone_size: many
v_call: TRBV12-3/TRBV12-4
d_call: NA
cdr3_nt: TGTGCCAGCACACCGACAGGACGCTATGGCTACACCTTC
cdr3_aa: CASTPTGRYGYTF

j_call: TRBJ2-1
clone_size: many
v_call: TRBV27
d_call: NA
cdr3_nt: TGTGCCAGCAGTTTATTTGCGGGGGCCTCTTACAATGAGCAGTTCTTC
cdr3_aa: CASSLFAGASYNEQFF

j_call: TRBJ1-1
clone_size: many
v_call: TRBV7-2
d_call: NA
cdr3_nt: TGTGCCAGCAGCTTAGCGGAAGATGAAGCTTTCTTT
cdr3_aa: CASSLAEDEAFF

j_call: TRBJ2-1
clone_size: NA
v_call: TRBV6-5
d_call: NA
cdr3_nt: TGTGCCAGCAGGCTTAGTGGTGAGCAGTTCTTC
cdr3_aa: CASRLSGEQFF

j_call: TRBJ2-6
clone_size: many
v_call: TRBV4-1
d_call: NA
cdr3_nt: TGCGCCAGCAGCCCTAAGGAAGGGACTGGGGCCAACGTCCTGACTTTC
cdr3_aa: CASSPKEGTGANVLTF

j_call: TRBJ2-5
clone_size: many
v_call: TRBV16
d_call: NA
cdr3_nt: TGTGCCAGCAGCCGGGCCCACGGCGAGACCCAGTACTTC
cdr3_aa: CASSRAHGETQYF

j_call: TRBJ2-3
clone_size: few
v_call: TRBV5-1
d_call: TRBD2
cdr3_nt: TGCGCCAGCAGCCCGCGCGCGCGGGGGGTCACAGATACGCAGTATTTT
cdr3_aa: CASSPRARGVTDTQYF

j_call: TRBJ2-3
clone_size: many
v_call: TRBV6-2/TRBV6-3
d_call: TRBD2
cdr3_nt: TGTGCCAGCGGGACTAGCGGGGATACGCAGTATTTT
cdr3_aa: CASGTSGDTQYF

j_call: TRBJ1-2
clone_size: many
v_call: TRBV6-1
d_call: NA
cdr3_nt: TGTGCCAGCACGAAAGACAGAGAAGGTGGCTACACCTTC
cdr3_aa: CASTKDREGGYTF

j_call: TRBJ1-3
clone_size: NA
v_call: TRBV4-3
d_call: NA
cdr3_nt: TGCGCCAGCAGCAAAAGCGTAGGAGGTGGAAACACCATATATTTT
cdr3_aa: CASSKSVGGGNTIYF

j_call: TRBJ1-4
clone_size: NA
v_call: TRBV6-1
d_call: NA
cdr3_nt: TGTGCCAGCAGTGGAAGGGGTGAAAATGAAAAACTGTTTTTT
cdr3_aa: CASSGRGENEKLFF